The T cell receptor beta chain under discussion was sequenced for a study of cytomegalovirus exposure and HLA in healthy donors. Amplification used 60 Vbeta primers and 13 Jbeta primers. Libraries were prepared by immunoSEQ multiplex PCR; TCRdb keeps only in-frame clonotypes and omits some of them. The repertoire holds roughly 120,000 clones, with around 79% as singletons. The clonotype was recovered from a woman in her 40s in good health and CMV-seronegative. The sample taken for sequencing was PBMCs.

The CDR3 loop reads CAINQGSNYGYTF. The CDR3 nucleotides read TGTGCCATCAATCAGGGGTCCAATTATGGCTACACCTTC. The chain employs TRBV10-3 and TRBJ1-2; perhaps TRBD1 as D (6 bases). V was pared by 7 bases and J by 5 bases, with 14 bases between. This CDR3 region has 13 residues. Looked up from germline, CDR1 is ENHRY and CDR2 is SYGVKD.